The 21 T cell receptor beta chains presented below share a single source sample, sequenced in a study of T cells after yellow fever vaccination. MiXCR, applied by TCRdb to the 5' RACE reads, yields one record per CDR3 protein. The table lists some 670,000 distinct CDR3 sequences, approximately 13% of them singletons, with under 15% in the top ten. This specimen was PBMCs, taken on the day of the yellow fever booster vaccination. These receptors came from a young man who received the YFV17D yellow fever vaccine.

This clonotype was recorded a few times. This chain connects TRBV20-1 to TRBJ2-1, with 11 bases lining up with TRBD2. Trimming cost V 1 base and J 8 bases; bases outside gene matches: 4. Germline CDR1 is DFQATT and CDR2 is SNEGSKA (reference sequence). This CDR3 comprises 14 residues. DNA of the CDR3: TGCAGTGCTAGAGGACTAGCGGGACCCCATGAGCAGTTCTTC. Translation: CSARGLAGPHEQFF.

There are a few counts of this clonotype. This rearrangement joins TRBV7-3 to TRBJ2-7; D is perhaps TRBD1 or TRBD2 (5 bases each). Trimming stripped 3 bases from V and 3 bases from J, with 12 bases between. This CDR3 has 14 amino acids. Germline values: CDR1 SGHTA, CDR2 FQGTGA. The CDR3 sequence is CASSLRGGGYEQYF. The DNA for the CDR3 is TGTGCCAGCAGCTTGAGGGGCGGAGGCTACGAGCAGTACTTC.

This chain connects TRBV6-2 or TRBV6-3 to TRBJ2-6; D ambiguous. The CDR3 totals 15 residues. The germline V and J ends were trimmed by 7 bases and 5 bases, with 15 bases remaining between them. Per the germline V gene, CDR1 is MNHEY and CDR2 is SVGEGT. CDR3 sequence: CASTRSSLRANVLTF. The CDR3 bases are TGTGCCAGCACCCGGAGCAGCTTGAGGGCCAACGTCCTGACTTTC.

This clonotype was seen a few times. The rearrangement links TRBV7-2 to TRBJ2-3, with D perhaps TRBD1 or TRBD2 (6 bases each). The CDR3 is 17 amino acids. CDR1 SGHTA and CDR2 FQGNSA come from the germline V gene. The V gene lost 1 base and the J gene lost 6 bases, with 20 bases spanning the gap. Here the CDR3 DNA reads TGTGCCAGCAGCTTAGTTGGTTGGGGGGCCACGACGGATACGCAGTATTTT. Residues: CASSLVGWGATTDTQYF.

As concerns this clonotype: Possible read error: a much larger clone is one base away. This chain joins TRBV18 and TRBJ2-7; D is perhaps TRBD2 (6 bases). Germline loops: CDR1 KGHSH, CDR2 LQKENI. The V and J ends lost 6 bases and 8 bases respectively, with 14 bases between them. This CDR3 has 12 amino acids. The CDR3 bases are TGTGCCAGCTCGGGAGTGGGAGGCAAGCAGTACTTC. Its translation is CASSGVGGKQYF.

This clonotype was seen a few times. V and J are TRBV28 and TRBJ2-7, with 7 bases fitting TRBD2. CDR3 size: 15 residues. Germline-derived CDR1 and CDR2 are MDHEN and SYDVKM. V trimming: 6 bases; J trimming: 1 base; junction bases outside the gene matches: 9. This CDR3 reads CASSTRGDVSYEQYF. CDR3 coding DNA: TGTGCCAGCAGCACCCGGGGGGACGTATCCTACGAGCAGTACTTC. Using reference TRBV28 and TRBJ2-7 for the parts outside the CDR3, the full variable domain is DVKVTQSSRYLVKRTGEKVFLECVQDMDHENMFWYRQDPGLGLRLIYFSYDVKMKEKGDIPEGYSVSREKKERFSLILESASTNQTSMYLCASSTRGDVSYEQYFGPGTRLTVT.

The chain combines TRBV6-2 or TRBV6-3 with TRBJ1-5, with TRBD1 matching over 8 bases. The CDR3 covers 14 residues. Germline V CDR1 and CDR2: MNHEY, SVGEGT. The trim removed 6 bases at V and 1 base at J, leaving 2 bases unmatched. Here the CDR3 DNA reads TGTGCCAGCAGGGACAGGGCCAGCAATCAGCCCCAGCATTTT. This codes for CASRDRASNQPQHF.

This clonotype was seen many times. The genes are TRBV7-2 and TRBJ2-7; 10 positions agree with TRBD2. This CDR3 is 15 amino acids long. The junction had 5 bases not matched to a gene; V was cut back by 6 bases and J by 0 bases. In germline, CDR1 is SGHTA, CDR2 FQGNSA. CDR3 amino acids: CASRPTSGTSYEQYF. DNA for the CDR3: TGTGCCAGCAGACCAACTAGCGGGACCTCCTACGAGCAGTACTTC.

The sample holds a few counts of this clonotype. The chain combines TRBV2 with TRBJ2-1; TRBD1 agrees at 9 bases. CDR3 size: 15 residues. Trimming at V came to 6 bases and at J to 5 bases, leaving 8 bases not matched to a gene. Germline CDR1 SNHLY, CDR2 FYNNEI. In nucleotides, the CDR3 is TGTGCCAGCAGCGACCTCGGGACAGGGCACAATGAGCAGTTCTTC. This translates into CASSDLGTGHNEQFF.

CDR3 residues: CASSLGISPLHF. The CDR3 nucleotides are TGTGCCAGCAGTTTAGGTATCTCACCCCTCCACTTT. The chain links TRBV12-3 or TRBV12-4 to TRBJ1-6; no reliable D call. Trimming removed 1 base from V and 10 bases from J, with 5 bases in between. The CDR3 has 12 residues.

This clonotype was counted between two and nine times. The chain has TRBV29-1 and TRBJ2-1; D is uncertain. CDR3 length: 13 residues. Looked up from germline, CDR1 is SQVTM and CDR2 is ANQGSEA. V gave up 0 bases and J gave up 8 bases, with 11 bases separating them. CDR3 loop: CSVEDRRFDEQFF. The CDR3 DNA follows: TGCAGCGTTGAAGATCGGCGTTTCGATGAGCAGTTCTTC.

The rearrangement joins TRBV6-2 or TRBV6-3 to TRBJ1-5; 7 bases fit TRBD1. The CDR3 loop spans 15 amino acids. Germline-derived CDR1 and CDR2 are MNHEY and SVGEGT. Germline trimming cut 2 bases from V and 3 bases from J; bases unmatched to any gene: 4. CDR3 residues: CASSYPGTVNQPQHF. The CDR3, as DNA: TGTGCCAGCAGTTACCCCGGGACAGTCAATCAGCCCCAGCATTTT.

This clonotype was detected only a few times. The chain has TRBV9 and TRBJ2-7; TRBD2 aligns across 9 bases. J lost 2 bases, V lost 0 bases, and 6 bases had no gene match. The CDR3 has 16 residues. CDR1 SGDLS and CDR2 YYNGEE come from the germline V gene. The CDR3 DNA reads TGTGCCAGCAGCGTAGGAGCGACTAGCGGAACCTACGAGCAGTACTTC. Protein product: CASSVGATSGTYEQYF.

This clonotype has more than one count but fewer than ten. The V call is TRBV2, the J call TRBJ1-5, with TRBD1 identical over 8 bases. CDR3 length equals 14 residues. Germline V gene lookup returns CDR1 SNHLY and CDR2 FYNNEI. After removal of 7 bases from V and 2 bases from J, the junction contained 4 bases not matched to a gene. CDR3 sequence reads: CASNLDRGNQPQHF. The CDR3 DNA reads as TGTGCCAGCAACCTGGACAGGGGCAATCAGCCCCAGCATTTT.

This clonotype was seen a few times. The chain joins TRBV9 to TRBJ2-7, with no clear D. V was pared by 4 bases and J by 3 bases, with 17 bases between. CDR1 SGDLS and CDR2 YYNGEE come from the germline V gene. The CDR3 consists of 15 residues. The CDR3 reads CASSPASAALYEQYF. The CDR3 region has the DNA TGTGCCAGCAGCCCAGCCTCGGCGGCCCTCTACGAGCAGTACTTC.

In nucleotides, the CDR3 is TGCGCCAGCAGTGGGACTAATAGACGGGACATTCAGTACTTC. The encoded protein is CASSGTNRRDIQYF. V usage is TRBV23-1 and J usage is TRBJ2-4; 7 bases fit TRBD2. TRBV23-1 is known as an ORF, though its function is uncertain. J was trimmed by 8 bases and V by 5 bases; bases with no gene match: 9. This CDR3 is 14 amino acids long.

The V and J genes are TRBV7-9 and TRBJ2-1, with 11 bases lining up with TRBD2. V lost 6 bases, J lost 10 bases, and 11 bases stayed unmatched. The CDR3 consists of 15 residues. CDR1 is SEHNR and CDR2 is FQNEAQ in the germline V gene (reference sequence). The CDR3: CASSRLAGFDGEQFF. CDR3 nucleotide sequence: TGTGCCAGCAGTCGACTAGCGGGATTTGATGGCGAGCAGTTCTTC. The entire variable domain, with the rest obtained from reference TRBV7-9 and TRBJ2-1, is as follows: DTGVSQNPRHKITKRGQNVTFRCDPISEHNRLYWYRQTLGQGPEFLTYFQNEAQLEKSRLLSDRFSAERPKGSFSTLEIQRTEQGDSAMYLCASSRLAGFDGEQFFGPGTRLTVL.

In its sample, this clonotype was seen many times. The gene calls are TRBV12-3 or TRBV12-4 and TRBJ2-1; D uncertain. Trimming stripped 2 bases from V and 5 bases from J, with 10 bases between. CDR3 size: 14 residues. The CDR3 region is CASSLSSAHNEQFF. The CDR3 nucleotides read TGTGCCAGCAGTTTATCCAGCGCCCACAATGAGCAGTTCTTC.

The chain is built from TRBV18 and TRBJ2-2; 8 bases fit TRBD2. The V segment lost 2 bases and the J segment 1 base; nucleotides outside the gene matches: 3. Germline lookup yields CDR1 KGHSH and CDR2 LQKENI. This CDR3 is 16 amino acids long. The CDR3 protein is CASSPTLAGNTGELFF. The CDR3, as DNA: TGTGCCAGCTCACCAACCCTAGCGGGGAACACCGGGGAGCTGTTTTTT.

This clonotype has only a few counts. A junction boundary mismatches the germline segment, possibly from a read error. The chain has TRBV3-1 and TRBJ1-2; D unresolved. The CDR3 runs to 13 residues. The germline CDR1 and CDR2 sequences are LGHDT and YNNKEL (reference sequence). The CDR3 here is CASSQSQYYGYTF. As DNA, the CDR3 is TGTGCCAGCAGCCAAAGCCAGTACTACGGCTACACCTTC. Together with reference TRBV3-1 and TRBJ1-2, the CDR3 gives the full variable domain: DTAVSQTPKYLVTQMGNDKSIKCEQNLGHDTMYWYKQDSKKFLKIMFSYNNKELIINETVPNRFSPKSPDKAHLNLHINSLELGDSAVYFCASSQSQYYGYTFGSGTRLTVV.

The DNA for the CDR3 is TGTGCCAGCAGCTTATCCGACATGTCCAATTCACCCCTCCACTTT. Its protein product is CASSLSDMSNSPLHF. The chain employs TRBV11-2 and TRBJ1-6; D gene uncertain. Trimming removed 2 bases at V and 7 bases at J, with 12 bases between. The CDR3 loop spans 15 amino acids. Germline CDR1 reads SGHAT; CDR2 reads FQNNGV. Based on the CDR3 plus reference TRBV11-2 and TRBJ1-6, the full variable domain is EAGVAQSPRYKIIEKRQSVAFWCNPISGHATLYWYQQILGQGPKLLIQFQNNGVVDDSQLPKDRFSAERLKGVDSTLKIQPAKLEDSAVYLCASSLSDMSNSPLHFGNGTRLTVT.